Below, one TCR beta chain is given with its context. The antigen is undetermined. The assay was immunoSEQ multiplex PCR, and TCRdb's table has in-frame clones only and misses some. The repertoire includes about 80,000 clones, around 92% of them detected once, and approximately 0.64% sits in the top ten. The sample is drawn from a study of graft-versus-host responses after intestinal transplantation. Turning to the study itself: Those transplanted obtained multivisceral, liver-intestinal, or isolated intestinal grafts. General study results and limits: High graft-versus-host to host-versus-graft clonal ratios were seen in allografts of patients with graft-donor T cell macrochimerism. Some GvH clones were seen earlier in gut or blood, suggesting intestinal origin.

This CDR3 is 14 amino acids long. With V trimmed by 3 bases and J by 1 base, 2 bases remained unmatched. Germline loops: CDR1 MNHEY, CDR2 SMNVEV (reference sequence). The gene calls are TRBV27 and TRBJ2-7; 8 bases are shared with TRBD1. This TCR was sampled from a human patient who received an intestinal transplant, so some T cells may come from the graft donor. Sequences were derived from PBMCs, sampled 98 days after intestinal transplantation. Here the CDR3 reads CASSFRQGSYEQYF. The CDR3 nucleotides read TGTGCCAGCAGTTTTCGACAGGGGTCCTACGAGCAGTACTTC.